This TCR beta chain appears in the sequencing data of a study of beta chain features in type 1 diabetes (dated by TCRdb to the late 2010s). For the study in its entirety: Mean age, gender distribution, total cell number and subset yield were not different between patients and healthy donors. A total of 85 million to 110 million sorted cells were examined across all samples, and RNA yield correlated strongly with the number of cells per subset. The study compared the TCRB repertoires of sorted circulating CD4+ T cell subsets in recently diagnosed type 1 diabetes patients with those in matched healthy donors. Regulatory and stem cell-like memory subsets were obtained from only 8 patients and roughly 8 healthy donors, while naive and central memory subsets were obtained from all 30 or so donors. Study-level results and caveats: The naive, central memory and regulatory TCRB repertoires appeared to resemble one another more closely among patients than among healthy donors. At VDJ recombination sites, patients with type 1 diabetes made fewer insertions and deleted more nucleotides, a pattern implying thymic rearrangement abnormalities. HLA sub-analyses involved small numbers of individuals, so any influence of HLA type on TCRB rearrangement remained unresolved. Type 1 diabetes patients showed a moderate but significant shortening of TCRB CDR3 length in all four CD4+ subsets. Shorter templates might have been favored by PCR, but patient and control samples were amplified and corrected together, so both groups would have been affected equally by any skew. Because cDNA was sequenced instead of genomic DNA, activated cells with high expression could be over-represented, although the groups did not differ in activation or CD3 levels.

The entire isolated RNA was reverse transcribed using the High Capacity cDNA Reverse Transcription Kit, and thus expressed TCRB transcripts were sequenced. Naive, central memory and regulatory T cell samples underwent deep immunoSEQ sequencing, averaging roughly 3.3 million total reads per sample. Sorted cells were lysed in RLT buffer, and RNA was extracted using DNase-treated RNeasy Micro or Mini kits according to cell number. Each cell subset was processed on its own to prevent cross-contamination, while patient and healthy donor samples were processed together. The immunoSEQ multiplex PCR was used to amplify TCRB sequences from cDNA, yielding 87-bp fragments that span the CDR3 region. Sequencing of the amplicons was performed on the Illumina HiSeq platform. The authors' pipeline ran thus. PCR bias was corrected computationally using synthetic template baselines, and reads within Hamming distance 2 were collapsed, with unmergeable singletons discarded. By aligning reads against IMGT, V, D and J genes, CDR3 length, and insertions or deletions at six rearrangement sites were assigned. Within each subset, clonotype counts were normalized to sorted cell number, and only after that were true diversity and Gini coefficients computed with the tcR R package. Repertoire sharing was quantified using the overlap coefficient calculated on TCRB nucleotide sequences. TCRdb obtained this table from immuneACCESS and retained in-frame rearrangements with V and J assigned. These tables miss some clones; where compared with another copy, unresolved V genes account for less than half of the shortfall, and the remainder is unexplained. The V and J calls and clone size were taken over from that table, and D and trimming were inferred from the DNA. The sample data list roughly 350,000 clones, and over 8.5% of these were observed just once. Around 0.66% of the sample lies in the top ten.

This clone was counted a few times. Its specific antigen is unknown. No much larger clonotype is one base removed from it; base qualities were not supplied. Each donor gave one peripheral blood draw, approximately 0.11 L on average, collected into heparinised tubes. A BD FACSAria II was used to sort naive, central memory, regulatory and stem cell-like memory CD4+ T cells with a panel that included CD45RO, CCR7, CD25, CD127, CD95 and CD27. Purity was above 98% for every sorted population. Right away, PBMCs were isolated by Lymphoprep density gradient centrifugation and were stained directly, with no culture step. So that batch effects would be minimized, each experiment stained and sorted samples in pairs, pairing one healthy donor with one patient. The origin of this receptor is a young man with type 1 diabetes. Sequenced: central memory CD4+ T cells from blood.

CDR3 loop: CASSLQSSSGNTIYF. DNA sequence: TGTGCCAGCAGCTTACAATCCTCCTCTGGAAACACCATATATTTT. In this chain, TRBV7-2 is recombined with TRBJ1-3, with no confident D gene call. From cysteine to phenylalanine, the CDR3 is 15 amino acids long. The DNA shown is the 45-base CDR3, in frame from base 1. From a lookup of the germline V gene, CDR1 and CDR2 are SGHTA and FQGNSA. Trimming at the junction amounts to 2 bases on V and 0 bases on J, and the germline ends lie 8 bases apart.